The 32 T cell receptor beta chains below all came from one sample that was sequenced in a study of regulatory T cells in long-lasting Graves disease. The TCR beta library used iRepertoire HTBI primers with Arm-PCR amplification of CDR3. TCRdb reprocessed the multiplex PCR reads with MiXCR, giving one entry per CDR3 protein. The sample includes 300,000 to 400,000 distinct CDR3 sequences, 20% of them seen just once. Time point specified: persistent/refractory GD, antithyroid drugs over 5 years with positive TRAb. Extracted RNA from PBMCs served as the source of the TCR library. The sequencing here drew on peripheral blood mononuclear cells (PBMCs), taken when the disease was refractory, from a patient treated with antithyroid drugs. The receptors originated from a female donor with Graves disease.

As to this clonotype: A far larger clone lies a single base away; this is likely a read error. This chain uses TRBV12-3 or TRBV12-4 with TRBJ2-2; maybe TRBD1 (6 bases). This CDR3 spans 15 amino acids. The DNA for the CDR3 is TGTGCCAGCCTAAGGACAGCCCACCCGACCGGGGAGCTGCTTTTT. It codes for CASLRTAHPTGELLF.

A few counts support this clonotype. V usage is TRBV5-6 and J usage is TRBJ2-5; 12 bases are shared with TRBD2. CDR1 and CDR2 (germline): SGHDT, YYEEEE. V shed 0 bases, J shed 5 bases, and the junction held 8 bases outside the gene matches. The CDR3 has 17 amino acids. The CDR3 DNA follows: TGTGCCAGCAGCTTGGTGGCTAGCGGGAGGGCGGGTGAGACCCAGTACTTC. Translating gives CASSLVASGRAGETQYF.

Worth noting for this clonotype: This may stem from a read error, because a much larger clone lies one nucleotide away. This chain links TRBV28 with TRBJ2-4, with D possibly TRBD2 on 7 matching bases. The germline CDR1 and CDR2 sequences are MDHEN and SYDVKM. This CDR3 is 15 amino acids long. The CDR3 spells CASRTVGGAKNIRYF. The DNA for the CDR3 is TGTGCCAGCAGGACAGTAGGGGGGGCCAAAAACATTCGGTACTTC.

This clonotype was recorded once. This chain joins TRBV18 and TRBJ2-3; possibly TRBD1 for D (5 bases). Germline V CDR1 and CDR2: KGHSH, LQKENI. The CDR3 covers 16 residues. Trimming stripped 0 bases from V and 0 bases from J, with 10 bases between. CDR3 region: CASSPPSRQSTDTQYF. The CDR3 DNA reads as TGTGCCAGCTCACCACCGTCGCGACAGAGCACAGATACGCAGTATTTT.

This chain joins TRBV4-1 and TRBJ1-4, with D possibly being TRBD1 (5 bases). The CDR3 has 15 amino acids. Trimming took 5 bases from V and 4 from J, leaving 14 bases between them. Germline loops: CDR1 MGHRA, CDR2 YSYEKL. In DNA form, the CDR3 reads TGCGCCAGCAGCGGCCCGGGACGGAATAATGAAAAACTGTTTTTT. This gives the protein CASSGPGRNNEKLFF.

This clonotype was detected only a few times. The V call is TRBV3-1, the J call TRBJ1-5; D gene uncertain. The CDR3 totals 15 residues. CDR1 is LGHDT, CDR2 YNNKEL, per germline (reference sequence). V shed 0 bases and J shed 0 bases, with 6 bases lying between them. The DNA of the CDR3 is TGTGCCAGCAGCCAAGAGGGCCGTAGCAATCAGCCCCAGCATTTT. Amino acids: CASSQEGRSNQPQHF. The variable domain in full, completed from reference TRBV3-1 and TRBJ1-5, reads DTAVSQTPKYLVTQMGNDKSIKCEQNLGHDTMYWYKQDSKKFLKIMFSYNNKELIINETVPNRFSPKSPDKAHLNLHINSLELGDSAVYFCASSQEGRSNQPQHFGDGTRLSIL.

This clonotype was counted ten times or more. The gene calls are TRBV30 and TRBJ1-4, with D unclear. This CDR3 region has 13 residues. V lost 2 bases, J lost 8 bases, and 12 bases lay in between. Germline V gene lookup returns CDR1 GTSNPN and CDR2 SVGIG (reference sequence). Here the CDR3 reads CAWSFTEKEKLFF. The DNA for the CDR3 is TGTGCCTGGAGTTTCACGGAGAAGGAAAAACTGTTTTTT. Supplemented by reference TRBV30 and TRBJ1-4, the full variable domain reads SQTIHQWPATLVQPVGSPLSLECTVEGTSNPNLYWYRQAAGRGLQLLFYSVGIGQISSEVPQNLSASRPQDRQFILSSKKLLLSDSGFYLCAWSFTEKEKLFFGSGTQLSVL.

As DNA, the CDR3 is TGTGCCAGCAGCTTCAAAAAACTCGGCCGAACTAGCGGCCAAGAGACCCAGTACTTC. This encodes CASSFKKLGRTSGQETQYF. The chain links TRBV7-2 to TRBJ2-5; 8 nucleotides align to TRBD2. The V gene's germline CDR1 is SGHTA and CDR2 FQGNSA. V shed 3 bases, J shed 1 base, and the junction held 16 bases outside the gene matches. This CDR3 contains 19 residues.

At least ten counts were recorded for this clonotype. The rearrangement uses TRBV11-2 and TRBJ1-1; a weak D match, TRBD1 (5 bases). V lost 7 bases to trimming and J lost 0 bases, with 18 bases between them. Germline CDR1 and CDR2: SGHAT and FQNNGV. There are 16 residues in the CDR3. The CDR3 spells CASTIRGGRMNTEAFF. The CDR3, as DNA: TGTGCCAGCACCATCCGGGGGGGACGTATGAACACTGAAGCTTTCTTT.

This chain connects TRBV5-1 to TRBJ2-5; 7 bases agree with TRBD1. Germline V lookup: CDR1 SGHRS, CDR2 YFSETQ. This CDR3 has 18 residues. Trimming cost V 0 bases and J 5 bases; bases outside gene matches: 16. The CDR3: CASSLGVTGTDLRETQYF. The DNA for the CDR3 is TGCGCCAGCAGCTTGGGGGTGACAGGGACCGACCTGCGGGAGACCCAGTACTTC.

The chain links TRBV18 to TRBJ2-7; D assignment may be TRBD1 or TRBD2 (6 bases each). Germline V gives CDR1 KGHSH, CDR2 LQKENI. V gave up 1 base and J gave up 2 bases, with 12 bases separating them. The CDR3 totals 15 residues. The CDR3 DNA sequence: TGTGCCAGCTCACCACGGGGGGCACTTGCCTACGAGCAGTACTTC. Translating it yields CASSPRGALAYEQYF.

Of note for this clonotype: A much larger clone sits a single nucleotide away, making a read error possible. The final CDR3 position lacks the conserved phenylalanine or tryptophan, pointing to a likely read error. The genes are TRBV15 and TRBJ1-6, with 7 bases aligning to TRBD1. The CDR3 length is 14 residues. V shed 4 bases, J shed 6 bases, and the junction held 3 bases outside the gene matches. CDR1 LNHNV and CDR2 YYDKDF come from the germline V gene (reference sequence). The CDR3 spells CATSMYRGNSPLHS. CDR3 coding DNA: TGTGCCACCAGCATGTACAGGGGTAATTCACCCCTCCACTCT.

In its sample, this clonotype was seen many times. The chain links TRBV6-1 to TRBJ1-1; D remains unclear. The CDR3 covers 14 residues. Trimming took off 6 bases at V and 4 bases at J, with 15 bases between the two ends. Germline values: CDR1 MNHNS, CDR2 SASEGT. Written as DNA, the CDR3 is TGTGCCAGCAGCCTAGCCCAGGAGGTCACTGAAGCTTTCTTT. It specifies CASSLAQEVTEAFF.

This clonotype appeared many times. The chain joins TRBV11-3 to TRBJ1-1, with D tentatively TRBD1 (5 bases). V lost 3 bases, J lost 7 bases, and 9 bases lay in between. This CDR3 comprises 12 residues. Germline CDR1 is SGHNT and CDR2 is YENEEA. CDR3 region: CASSFSGLEAFF. The CDR3 DNA is TGTGCCAGCAGCTTCTCGGGGCTTGAAGCTTTCTTT.

At least ten counts were recorded for this clonotype. The V and J genes are TRBV11-2 and TRBJ2-7, with 8 bases that match TRBD2. The length of the CDR3 is 17 residues. J gave up 4 bases and V 5 bases, and 16 bases lay outside the gene matches. Looked up from germline, CDR1 is SGHAT and CDR2 is FQNNGV. CDR3 sequence reads: CASSRVSGSQRPYEQYF. The CDR3 DNA reads as TGTGCCAGCAGCCGCGTCAGCGGGAGCCAACGCCCGTACGAGCAGTACTTC.

This clonotype was counted ten times or more. The CDR3 loop is CASTVQGAYEKLFF. The CDR3 DNA is TGTGCCAGCACCGTACAGGGGGCGTACGAAAAACTGTTTTTT. The J gene is TRBJ1-4, the V gene TRBV12-3 or TRBV12-4; 9 nucleotides agree with TRBD1. The V gene end was trimmed by 7 bases and the J gene end by 8 bases; junction bases not matched to a gene: 8. The CDR3 spans 14 residues.

This chain uses TRBV11-2 with TRBJ1-6, with 9 bases identical to TRBD1. CDR1 and CDR2 from the germline V gene are SGHAT and FQNNGV. V was pared by 7 bases and J by 7 bases, with 8 bases of the junction left unmatched. This CDR3 region has 15 residues. CDR3 in DNA: TGTGCCAGCACCGGACAGGGGATGAACAATTCACCCCTCCACTTT. Protein: CASTGQGMNNSPLHF.

CDR3 coding DNA: TGTGCCAGCAAGGAGCGGGGGAAAAACATTCAGTACTTC. It specifies CASKERGKNIQYF. The rearrangement uses TRBV28 and TRBJ2-4, with 8 bases fitting TRBD2. CDR1 is MDHEN, CDR2 SYDVKM, per germline. The V gene end was trimmed by 7 bases and the J gene end by 4 bases; junction bases not matched to a gene: 3. There are 13 residues in the CDR3.

In this sample, this clonotype turned up many times. This chain connects TRBV28 to TRBJ2-7; the D gene is possibly TRBD1 (6 bases). The germline CDR1 and CDR2 sequences are MDHEN and SYDVKM. Trimming stripped 3 bases from V and 3 bases from J, with 24 bases between. The CDR3 runs 18 residues. CDR3 sequence: CASSFGLGTPTSHYEQYF. For the CDR3, the DNA is TGTGCCAGCAGTTTCGGCCTGGGGACACCTACGTCTCACTACGAGCAGTACTTC.

This clonotype occurred many times. The chain carries TRBV28 and TRBJ2-7; 8 bases align to TRBD1. J lost 3 bases, V lost 3 bases, and 7 bases had no gene match. Germline V CDR1 and CDR2: MDHEN, SYDVKM. The CDR3 extends over 15 amino acids. This chain's CDR3 is CASSLSGGANYEQYF. The CDR3 nucleotides read TGTGCCAGCAGTTTGTCAGGGGGCGCGAACTACGAGCAGTACTTC. The variable domain in full, completed from reference TRBV28 and TRBJ2-7, reads DVKVTQSSRYLVKRTGEKVFLECVQDMDHENMFWYRQDPGLGLRLIYFSYDVKMKEKGDIPEGYSVSREKKERFSLILESASTNQTSMYLCASSLSGGANYEQYFGPGTRLTVT.

Ten or more counts support this clonotype. V gene TRBV12-3 or TRBV12-4 combines with J gene TRBJ1-6, with D uncertain. V gave up 8 bases and J gave up 7 bases, with 15 bases separating them. The CDR3 loop spans 14 amino acids. This CDR3 reads CASGRNEGNSPLHF. DNA of the CDR3: TGTGCCAGCGGCCGCAATGAAGGGAATTCACCCCTCCACTTT.

CDR3 protein: CASSSQGVMADTQYF. DNA of the CDR3: TGTGCCAGCAGTTCTCAGGGGGTCATGGCAGATACGCAGTATTTT. This chain joins TRBV2 and TRBJ2-3; 7 positions match TRBD1. CDR3 size: 15 residues. Trimming at V came to 5 bases and at J to 4 bases, leaving 9 bases not matched to a gene. CDR1 and CDR2 from the germline V gene are SNHLY and FYNNEI.

This clonotype was picked up a small number of times. The rearrangement uses TRBV7-9 and TRBJ1-1; D is ambiguous. The CDR3 is 16 amino acids. With 5 bases removed from V and 1 base from J, the gap between germline ends came to 17 bases. Per the germline V gene, CDR1 is SEHNR and CDR2 is FQNEAQ (reference sequence). Here the CDR3 DNA reads TGTGCCAGCAGCCCGCTCAAATACCTCCGGAACACTGAAGCTTTCTTT. Protein sequence: CASSPLKYLRNTEAFF.

Many counts were recorded for this clonotype. The chain uses TRBV28 and TRBJ1-4; a possible D gene is TRBD1 (6 bases). V gave up 7 bases and J gave up 3 bases, with 9 bases separating them. The germline CDR1 and CDR2 sequences are MDHEN and SYDVKM. This CDR3 is built from 13 residues. The CDR3 DNA reads as TGTGCCAGCAAACGGACAGCTAATGAAAAACTGTTTTTT. Translation gives CASKRTANEKLFF. Looking up the rest from reference TRBV28 and TRBJ1-4 gives the full variable domain: DVKVTQSSRYLVKRTGEKVFLECVQDMDHENMFWYRQDPGLGLRLIYFSYDVKMKEKGDIPEGYSVSREKKERFSLILESASTNQTSMYLCASKRTANEKLFFGSGTQLSVL.

This clonotype has a handful of counts. J is TRBJ1-1 and V is TRBV6-1; D gene ambiguous. Trimming cost V 7 bases and J 1 base, with 10 bases left between them. Germline values: CDR1 MNHNS, CDR2 SASEGT. CDR3 length equals 13 residues. The CDR3 bases are TGTGCCAGCAAGGACCGCTCGAACACTGAAGCTTTCTTT. Translation gives CASKDRSNTEAFF.

The chain joins TRBV5-1 to TRBJ2-7; D remains unclear. The V end lost 4 bases, the J end lost 3 bases, and 14 bases lay between the germline ends. The CDR3 is made up of 14 amino acids. Germline-derived CDR1 and CDR2 are SGHRS and YFSETQ. The CDR3 loop is CASSPTTISYEQYF. DNA for the CDR3: TGCGCCAGCAGCCCAACGACAATAAGCTACGAGCAGTACTTC.

This clonotype was counted only a few times. A much larger clone lies one base from this, so it may be a read error. The conserved phenylalanine or tryptophan is not found at the CDR3 terminus, so this likely reflects a read error. V is TRBV27 and J is TRBJ1-5; D uncertain. Per germline, CDR1 MNHEY and CDR2 SMNVEV (reference sequence). This CDR3 is built from 14 residues. V was pared by 2 bases and J by 0 bases, with 5 bases between. The CDR3 is CASSLVGSNQPQHL. In DNA form, the CDR3 reads TGTGCCAGCAGTTTAGTAGGTAGCAATCAGCCCCAGCATCTT.

This clonotype was detected ten times or more. The chain couples TRBV28 to TRBJ2-7; 8 bases agree with TRBD1. Germline V gene sequence: CDR1 MDHEN, CDR2 SYDVKM. Trimming cost V 5 bases and J 3 bases; bases outside gene matches: 9. The CDR3 spans 15 residues. In DNA, the CDR3 is TGTGCCAGCAGTGGGGGGAACAGGGGGGTCTACGAGCAGTACTTC. This encodes CASSGGNRGVYEQYF.

The chain recombines TRBV2 with TRBJ2-2, with TRBD2 identical over 9 bases. Germline V CDR1 and CDR2: SNHLY, FYNNEI. The CDR3 contains 14 residues. After removal of 8 bases from V and 8 bases from J, the junction contained 9 bases not matched to a gene. In nucleotides, the CDR3 is TGTGCCAGCGGGGGGACTAGCAGGTCGGGGGAGCTGTTTTTT. Translating gives CASGGTSRSGELFF.

This clonotype occurred many times. The rearrangement uses TRBV20-1 and TRBJ2-5, with TRBD1 as a possible D gene (5 bases). CDR3 length equals 13 residues. With 5 bases removed from V and 7 bases from J, the gap between germline ends came to 17 bases. CDR1 is DFQATT, CDR2 SNEGSKA, per germline (reference sequence). The chain's CDR3 is CSALRQIPGTQYF. As DNA, the CDR3 is TGCAGTGCTCTAAGACAGATCCCGGGGACCCAGTACTTC.

As concerns this clonotype: A much larger clone sits a single nucleotide away, making a read error possible. The V gene is TRBV7-8, the J gene TRBJ2-7, with unresolved D. The CDR3 loop spans 11 amino acids. CDR1 and CDR2 from the germline V gene are SGHVS and FQNEAQ. V lost 9 bases and J 6 bases, leaving 12 bases between the germline ends. The CDR3 DNA reads TGTGCCAGTACGGAGCTATCCGAGCAGTACTTC. Translating it yields CASTELSEQYF.

The sample holds many counts of this clonotype. This chain links TRBV5-5 with TRBJ1-1; D gene uncertain. The CDR3 covers 16 residues. Germline lookup yields CDR1 SGHKS and CDR2 YYEKEE (reference sequence). V was cut by 2 bases and J by 0 bases, with 14 bases left in between. The CDR3 bases are TGTGCCAGCAGCTTCCTTTCGTGGACGGTGAACACTGAAGCTTTCTTT. As protein: CASSFLSWTVNTEAFF.